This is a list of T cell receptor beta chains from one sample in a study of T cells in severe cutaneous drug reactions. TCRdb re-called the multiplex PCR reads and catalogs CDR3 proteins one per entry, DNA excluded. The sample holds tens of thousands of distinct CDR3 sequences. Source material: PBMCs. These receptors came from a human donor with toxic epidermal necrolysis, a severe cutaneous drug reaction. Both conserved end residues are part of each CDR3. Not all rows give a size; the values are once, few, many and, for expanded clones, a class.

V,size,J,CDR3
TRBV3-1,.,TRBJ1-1,CASSQDIAEAFF
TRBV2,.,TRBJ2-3,CASRGAPLTDTQYF
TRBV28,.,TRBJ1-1,CASSSRQGAGNTEAFF
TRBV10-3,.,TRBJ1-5,CAISAGQGRQPQHF
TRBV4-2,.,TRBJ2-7,CASSQASGEQYF
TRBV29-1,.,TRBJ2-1,CSGIHLTSGNEQFF
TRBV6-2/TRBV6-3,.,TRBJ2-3,CASSPGLPTDTQYF
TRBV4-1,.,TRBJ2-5,CASSRLAERAIETQYF
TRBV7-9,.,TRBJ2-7,CASSFTSAVYEQYF
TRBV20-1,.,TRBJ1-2,CSASTAYGYTF
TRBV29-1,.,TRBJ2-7,CSVAGGRSGIDLYEQYF
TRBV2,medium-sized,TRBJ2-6,CASSEDRTGLSGANVLTF
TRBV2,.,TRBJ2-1,CASREGRTRYNEQFF
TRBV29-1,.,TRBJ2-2,CSVGGLGTGELFF
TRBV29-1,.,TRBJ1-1,CSVRTGGYTEAFF
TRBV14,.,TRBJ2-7,CASSVGTGFYEQYF
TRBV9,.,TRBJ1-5,CASSPSGGRSQPQHF
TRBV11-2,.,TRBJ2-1,CASLSGISYNEQFF
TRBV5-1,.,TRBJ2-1,CASSFGSGRHNEQFF
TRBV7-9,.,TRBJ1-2,CASSLLGENYGYTF
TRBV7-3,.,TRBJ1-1,CASSPGTQGANTEAFF
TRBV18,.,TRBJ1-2,CASSAQNRDIFNYGYTF
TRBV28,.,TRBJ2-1,CASSLGAGSYNEQFF
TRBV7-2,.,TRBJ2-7,CASSLRFSGSYEQYF
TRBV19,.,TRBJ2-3,CASNKGQGNTQYF
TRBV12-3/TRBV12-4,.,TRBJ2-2,CASSQNTGELFF
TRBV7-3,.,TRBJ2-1,CASSQGTGNEQFF
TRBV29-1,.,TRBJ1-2,CSVRRGYGYTF
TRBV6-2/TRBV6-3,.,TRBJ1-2,CASSFGRGHQVYGYTF
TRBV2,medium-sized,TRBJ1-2,CASSASDRGDNYGYTF
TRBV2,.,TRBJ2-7,CASGTVLYEQYF
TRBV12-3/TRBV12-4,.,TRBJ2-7,CASRPGGQGIYEQYF